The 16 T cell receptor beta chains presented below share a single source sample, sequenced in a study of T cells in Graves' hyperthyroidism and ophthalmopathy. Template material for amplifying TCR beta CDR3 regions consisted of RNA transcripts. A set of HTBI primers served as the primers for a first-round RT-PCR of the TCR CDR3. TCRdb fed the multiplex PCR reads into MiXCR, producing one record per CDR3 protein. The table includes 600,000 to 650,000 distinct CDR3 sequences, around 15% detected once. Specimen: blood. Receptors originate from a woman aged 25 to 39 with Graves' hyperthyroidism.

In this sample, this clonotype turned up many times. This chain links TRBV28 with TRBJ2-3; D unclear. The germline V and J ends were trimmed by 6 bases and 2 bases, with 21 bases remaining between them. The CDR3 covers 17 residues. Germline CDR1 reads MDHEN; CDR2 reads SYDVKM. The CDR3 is CASSLPHAYQATDTQYF. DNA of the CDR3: TGTGCCAGCAGCCTCCCTCACGCCTATCAGGCCACAGATACGCAGTATTTT.

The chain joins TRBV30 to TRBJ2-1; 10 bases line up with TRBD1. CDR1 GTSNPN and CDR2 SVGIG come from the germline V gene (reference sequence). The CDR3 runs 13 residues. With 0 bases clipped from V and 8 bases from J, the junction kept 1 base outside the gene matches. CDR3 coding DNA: TGTGCCTGGAGTGTAGGGACAGGGGATGAGCAGTTCTTC. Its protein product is CAWSVGTGDEQFF.

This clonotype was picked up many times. The CDR3, as DNA: TGTGCCAGCAGTGATGGACAGGGAATTTCTGGCTACACCTTC. Protein product: CASSDGQGISGYTF. J is TRBJ1-2 and V is TRBV6-1; TRBD1 matches 8 bases. The CDR3 is made up of 14 amino acids. Germline loops: CDR1 MNHNS, CDR2 SASEGT. V was clipped by 3 bases and J by 7 bases; unmatched bases: 7.

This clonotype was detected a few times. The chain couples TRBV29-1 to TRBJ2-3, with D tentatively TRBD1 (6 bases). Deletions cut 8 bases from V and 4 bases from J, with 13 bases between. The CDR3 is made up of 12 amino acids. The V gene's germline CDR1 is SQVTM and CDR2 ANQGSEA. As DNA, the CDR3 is TGCAGCTACTGGGGGCGCGCAGATACGCAGTATTTT. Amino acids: CSYWGRADTQYF.

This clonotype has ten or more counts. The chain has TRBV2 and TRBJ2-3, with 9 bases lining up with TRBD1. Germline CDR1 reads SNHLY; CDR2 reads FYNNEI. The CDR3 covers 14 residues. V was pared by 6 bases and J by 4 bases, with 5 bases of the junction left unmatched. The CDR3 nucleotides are TGTGCCAGCAGAAAGGGACAGGGTGCAGATACGCAGTATTTT. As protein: CASRKGQGADTQYF.

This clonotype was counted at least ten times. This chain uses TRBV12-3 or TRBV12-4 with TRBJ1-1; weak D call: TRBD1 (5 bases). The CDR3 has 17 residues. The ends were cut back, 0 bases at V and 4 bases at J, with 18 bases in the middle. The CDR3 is CASSLARAFTGSTEAFF. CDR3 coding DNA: TGTGCCAGCAGTTTAGCCAGGGCCTTTACGGGGAGCACTGAAGCTTTCTTT.

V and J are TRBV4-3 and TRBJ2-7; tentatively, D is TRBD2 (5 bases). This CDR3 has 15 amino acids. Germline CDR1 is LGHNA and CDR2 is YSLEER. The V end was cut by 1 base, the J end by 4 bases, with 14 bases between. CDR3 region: CASSQVSDNLYEQYF. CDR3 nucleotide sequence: TGCGCCAGCAGCCAAGTTAGCGACAACCTTTACGAGCAGTACTTC.

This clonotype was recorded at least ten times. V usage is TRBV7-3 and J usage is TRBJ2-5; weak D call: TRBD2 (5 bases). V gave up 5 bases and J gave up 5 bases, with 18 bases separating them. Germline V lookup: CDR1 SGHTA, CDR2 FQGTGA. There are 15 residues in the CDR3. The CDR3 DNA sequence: TGTGCCAGCAGCCCTACATTCAGAGGGTGGGAGACCCAGTACTTC. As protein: CASSPTFRGWETQYF.

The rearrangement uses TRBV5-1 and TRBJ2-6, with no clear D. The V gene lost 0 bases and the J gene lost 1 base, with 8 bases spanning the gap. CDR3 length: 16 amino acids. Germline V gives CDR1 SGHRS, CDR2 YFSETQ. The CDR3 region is CASSLDLVSGANVLTF. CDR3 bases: TGCGCCAGCAGCTTGGATCTGGTTTCTGGGGCCAACGTCCTGACTTTC.

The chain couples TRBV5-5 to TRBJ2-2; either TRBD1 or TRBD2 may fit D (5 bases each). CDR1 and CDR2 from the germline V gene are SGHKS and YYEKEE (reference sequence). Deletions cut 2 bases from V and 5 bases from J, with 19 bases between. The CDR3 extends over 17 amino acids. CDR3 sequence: CASSFYPQGVGTGELFF. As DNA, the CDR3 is TGTGCCAGCAGCTTTTACCCCCAGGGAGTAGGGACCGGGGAGCTGTTTTTT.

The CDR3, as DNA: TGTGCCAGCAGCTCCACCCTATTCCCAGGACCGCCGCGGGGAGAGACCCAGTACTTC. Encoded protein: CASSSTLFPGPPRGETQYF. The genes are TRBV7-2 and TRBJ2-5; the D gene is possibly TRBD2 (6 bases). V lost 4 bases, J lost 4 bases, and 28 bases lay in between. This CDR3 is 19 amino acids long. Germline V lookup: CDR1 SGHTA, CDR2 FQGNSA. Filled out from reference TRBV7-2 and TRBJ2-5, the complete variable domain reads GAGVSQSPSNKVTEKGKDVELRCDPISGHTALYWYRQSLGQGLEFLIYFQGNSAPDKSGLPSDRFSAERTGGSVSTLTIQRTQQEDSAVYLCASSSTLFPGPPRGETQYFGPGTRLLVL.

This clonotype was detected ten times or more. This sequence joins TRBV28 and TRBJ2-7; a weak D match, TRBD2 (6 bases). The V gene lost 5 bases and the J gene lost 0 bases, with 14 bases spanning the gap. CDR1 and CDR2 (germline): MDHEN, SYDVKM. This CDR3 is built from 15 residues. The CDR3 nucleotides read TGTGCCAGCAGTCCTCCGGGACTTTTCTCCTACGAGCAGTACTTC. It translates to CASSPPGLFSYEQYF. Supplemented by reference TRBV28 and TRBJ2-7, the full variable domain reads DVKVTQSSRYLVKRTGEKVFLECVQDMDHENMFWYRQDPGLGLRLIYFSYDVKMKEKGDIPEGYSVSREKKERFSLILESASTNQTSMYLCASSPPGLFSYEQYFGPGTRLTVT.

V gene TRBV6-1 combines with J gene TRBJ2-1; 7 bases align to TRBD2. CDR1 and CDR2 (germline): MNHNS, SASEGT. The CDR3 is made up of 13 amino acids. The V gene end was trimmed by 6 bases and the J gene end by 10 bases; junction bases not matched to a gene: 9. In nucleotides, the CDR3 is TGTGCCAGCAGCCCCCCCGGGCGGGAGGAGCAGTTCTTC. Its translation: CASSPPGREEQFF.

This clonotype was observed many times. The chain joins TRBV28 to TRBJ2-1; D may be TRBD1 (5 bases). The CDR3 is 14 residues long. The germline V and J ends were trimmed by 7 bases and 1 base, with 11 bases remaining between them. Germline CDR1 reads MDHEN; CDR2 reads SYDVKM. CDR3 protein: CASKGQQSYNEQFF. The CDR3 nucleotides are TGTGCCAGCAAGGGGCAGCAGTCCTACAATGAGCAGTTCTTC.

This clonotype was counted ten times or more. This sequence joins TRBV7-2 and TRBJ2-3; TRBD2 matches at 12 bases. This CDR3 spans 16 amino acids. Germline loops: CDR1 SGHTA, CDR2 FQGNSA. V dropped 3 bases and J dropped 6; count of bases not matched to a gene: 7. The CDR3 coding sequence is TGTGCCAGCAGCTTTTCTCTAGCGGGAGGGGGGGATACGCAGTATTTT. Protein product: CASSFSLAGGGDTQYF. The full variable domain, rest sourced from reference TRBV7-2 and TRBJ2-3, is GAGVSQSPSNKVTEKGKDVELRCDPISGHTALYWYRQSLGQGLEFLIYFQGNSAPDKSGLPSDRFSAERTGGSVSTLTIQRTQQEDSAVYLCASSFSLAGGGDTQYFGPGTRLTVL.

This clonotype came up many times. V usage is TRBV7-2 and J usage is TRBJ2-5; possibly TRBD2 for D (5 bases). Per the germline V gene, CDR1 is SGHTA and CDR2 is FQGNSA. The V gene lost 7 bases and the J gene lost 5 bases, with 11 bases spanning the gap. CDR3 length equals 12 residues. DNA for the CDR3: TGTGCCAGCACCCCGCGAGGGGAGACCCAGTACTTC. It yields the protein CASTPRGETQYF. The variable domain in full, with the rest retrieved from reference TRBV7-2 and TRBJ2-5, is GAGVSQSPSNKVTEKGKDVELRCDPISGHTALYWYRQSLGQGLEFLIYFQGNSAPDKSGLPSDRFSAERTGGSVSTLTIQRTQQEDSAVYLCASTPRGETQYFGPGTRLLVL.